This TCR beta chain was captured in a study of low-dose radiotherapy and immunotherapy resistance in tumors. The V end was cut by 5 bases, the J end by 1 base, with 17 bases between. Germline-derived CDR1 and CDR2 are MNHEY and SVGEGT. This CDR3 has 17 amino acids. This clonotype was recorded once. A read error is likely here: a far larger clone is one base away. Alpha- and beta-chain coverage of first-strand cDNA came from TRAV- and TRBV-specific primers. Amplification, which lasted around 21 PCR cycles, used a constant-region primer and V-primer adapter to amplify TCRs. In vitro transcription served to amplify the isolated mRNA. In TCRdb, the reads were re-called with MiXCR into one record per CDR3 protein. The sample holds roughly 56,000 distinct CDR3 sequences; about 25% are singletons and the top ten take 6% to 8.5%. Described time point: after trial treatment. Treatment given: LDRT plus nivolumab, ipilimumab, low-dose cyclophosphamide and aspirin (RACIN trial). The donors, trial participants, received nivolumab, ipilimumab, aspirin, low-dose cyclophosphamide and low-dose radiotherapy.

The gene calls are TRBV6-2 or TRBV6-3 and TRBJ2-2, with D maybe TRBD2 (5 bases). This TCR was recovered from a male donor with prostate cancer. The source material was PBMCs, sampled after low-dose radiotherapy plus immunotherapy. The CDR3 DNA reads as TGTGCCAGCAGTGCCCCGGGGATCAGCCTGAACACCGGGGAGCTGTTTTTT. Translation: CASSAPGISLNTGELFF.